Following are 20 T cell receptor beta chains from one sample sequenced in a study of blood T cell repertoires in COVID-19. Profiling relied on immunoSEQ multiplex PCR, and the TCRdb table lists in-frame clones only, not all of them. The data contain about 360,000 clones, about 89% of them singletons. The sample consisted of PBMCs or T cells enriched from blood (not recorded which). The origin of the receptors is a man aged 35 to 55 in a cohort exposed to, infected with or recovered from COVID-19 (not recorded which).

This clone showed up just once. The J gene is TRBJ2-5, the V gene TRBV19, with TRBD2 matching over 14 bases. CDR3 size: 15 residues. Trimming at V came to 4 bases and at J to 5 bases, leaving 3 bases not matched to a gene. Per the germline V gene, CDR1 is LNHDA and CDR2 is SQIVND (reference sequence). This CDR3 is CASSRLAGGPETQYF. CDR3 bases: TGTGCCAGTAGTAGACTAGCGGGAGGGCCGGAGACCCAGTACTTC. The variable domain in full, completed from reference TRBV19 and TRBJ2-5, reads DGGITQSPKYLFRKEGQNVTLSCEQNLNHDAMYWYRQDPGQGLRLIYYSQIVNDFQKGDIAEGYSVSREKKESFPLTVTSAQKNPTAFYLCASSRLAGGPETQYFGPGTRLLVL.

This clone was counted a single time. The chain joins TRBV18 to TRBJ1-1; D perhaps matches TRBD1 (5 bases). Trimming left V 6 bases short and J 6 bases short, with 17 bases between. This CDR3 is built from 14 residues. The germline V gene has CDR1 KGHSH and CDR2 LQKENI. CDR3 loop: CASSPSGGVPEAFF. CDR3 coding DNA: TGTGCCAGCTCTCCCTCGGGGGGGGTCCCTGAAGCTTTCTTT.

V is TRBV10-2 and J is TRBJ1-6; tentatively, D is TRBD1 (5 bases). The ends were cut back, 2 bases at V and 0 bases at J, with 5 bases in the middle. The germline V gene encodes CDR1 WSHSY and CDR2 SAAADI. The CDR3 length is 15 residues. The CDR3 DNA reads TGCGCCAGCAGTGAGCAGGGCTCCTATAATTCACCCCTCCACTTT. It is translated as CASSEQGSYNSPLHF.

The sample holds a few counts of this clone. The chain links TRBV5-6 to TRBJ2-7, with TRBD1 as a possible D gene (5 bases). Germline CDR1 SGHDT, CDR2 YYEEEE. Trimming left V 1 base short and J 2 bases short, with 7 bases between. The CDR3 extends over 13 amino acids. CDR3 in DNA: TGTGCCAGCAGCTTGAAGGGGACCTACGAGCAGTACTTC. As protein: CASSLKGTYEQYF.

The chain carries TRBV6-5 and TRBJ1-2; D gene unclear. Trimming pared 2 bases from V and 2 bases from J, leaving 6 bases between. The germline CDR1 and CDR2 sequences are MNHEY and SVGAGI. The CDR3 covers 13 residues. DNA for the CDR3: TGTGCCAGCAGTTACAACAACAACTATGGCTACACCTTC. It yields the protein CASSYNNNYGYTF.

CDR3 in DNA: TGCGCCAGCAGGCTCGATCAGGGAAATGAAAAACTGTTTTTT. The encoded protein is CASRLDQGNEKLFF. The V call is TRBV5-1, the J call TRBJ1-4; D might be TRBD1 (5 bases). CDR3 size: 14 residues. The germline CDR1 and CDR2 sequences are SGHRS and YFSETQ. V lost 5 bases, J lost 5 bases, and 13 bases lay in between.

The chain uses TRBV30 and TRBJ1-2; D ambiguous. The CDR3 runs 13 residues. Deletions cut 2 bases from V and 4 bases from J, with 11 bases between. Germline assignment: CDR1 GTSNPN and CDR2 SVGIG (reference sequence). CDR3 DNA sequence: TGTGCCTGGAGTTCCCCCGAGATCTATGGCTACACCTTC. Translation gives CAWSSPEIYGYTF.

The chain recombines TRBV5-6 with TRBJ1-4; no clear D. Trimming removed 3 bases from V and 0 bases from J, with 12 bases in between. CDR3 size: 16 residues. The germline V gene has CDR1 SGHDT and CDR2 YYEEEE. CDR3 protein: CASSSLSGSTNEKLFF. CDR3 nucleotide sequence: TGTGCCAGCAGCTCTTTGTCCGGGTCAACTAATGAAAAACTGTTTTTT. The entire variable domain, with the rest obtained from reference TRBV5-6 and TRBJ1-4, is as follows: DAGVTQSPTHLIKTRGQQVTLRCSPKSGHDTVSWYQQALGQGPQFIFQYYEEEERQRGNFPDRFSGHQFPNYSSELNVNALLLGDSALYLCASSSLSGSTNEKLFFGSGTQLSVL.

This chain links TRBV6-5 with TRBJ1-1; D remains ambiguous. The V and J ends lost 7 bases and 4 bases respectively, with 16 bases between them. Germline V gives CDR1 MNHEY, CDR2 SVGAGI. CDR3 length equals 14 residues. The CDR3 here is CASTETGVATEAFF. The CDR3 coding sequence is TGTGCCAGCACCGAAACCGGGGTTGCCACTGAAGCTTTCTTT.

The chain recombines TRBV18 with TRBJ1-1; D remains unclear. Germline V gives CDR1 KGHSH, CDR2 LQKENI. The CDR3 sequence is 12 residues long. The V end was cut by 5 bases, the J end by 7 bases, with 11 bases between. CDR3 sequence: CASSENRDEAFF. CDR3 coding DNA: TGTGCCAGCTCAGAAAACCGGGATGAAGCTTTCTTT.

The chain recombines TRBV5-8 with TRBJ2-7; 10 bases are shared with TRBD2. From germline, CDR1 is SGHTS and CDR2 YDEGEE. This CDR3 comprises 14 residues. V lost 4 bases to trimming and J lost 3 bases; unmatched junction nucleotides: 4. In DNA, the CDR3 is TGTGCCAGCAGCCCGGGACTAGCGAACTACGAGCAGTACTTC. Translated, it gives CASSPGLANYEQYF.

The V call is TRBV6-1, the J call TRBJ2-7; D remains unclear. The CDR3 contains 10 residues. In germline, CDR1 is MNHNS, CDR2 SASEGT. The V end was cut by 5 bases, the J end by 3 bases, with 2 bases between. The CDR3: CASSYYEQYF. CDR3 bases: TGTGCCAGCAGTTACTACGAGCAGTACTTC.

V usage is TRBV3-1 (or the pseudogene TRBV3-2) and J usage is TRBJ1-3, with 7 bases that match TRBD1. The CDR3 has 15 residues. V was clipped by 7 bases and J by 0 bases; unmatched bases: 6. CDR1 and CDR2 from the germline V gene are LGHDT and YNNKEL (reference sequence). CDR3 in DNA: TGTGCCAGCACCTACGACAGGGTCTCTGGAAACACCATATATTTT. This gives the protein CASTYDRVSGNTIYF.

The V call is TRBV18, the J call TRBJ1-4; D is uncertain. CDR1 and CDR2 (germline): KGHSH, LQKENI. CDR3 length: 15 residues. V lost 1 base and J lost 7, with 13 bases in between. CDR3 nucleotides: TGTGCCAGCTCACCACGGGAGGCCTTTGGTGAAAAACTGTTTTTT. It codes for CASSPREAFGEKLFF.

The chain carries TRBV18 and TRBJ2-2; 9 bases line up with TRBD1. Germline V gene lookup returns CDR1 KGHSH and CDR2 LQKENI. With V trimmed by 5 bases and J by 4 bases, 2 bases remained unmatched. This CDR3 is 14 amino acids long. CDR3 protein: CASSEQGATGELFF. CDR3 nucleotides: TGTGCCAGCTCAGAACAGGGGGCCACCGGGGAGCTGTTTTTT. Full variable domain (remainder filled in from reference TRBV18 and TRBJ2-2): NAGVMQNPRHLVRRRGQEARLRCSPMKGHSHVYWYRQLPEEGLKFMVYLQKENIIDESGMPKERFSAEFPKEGPSILRIQQVVRGDSAAYFCASSEQGATGELFFGEGSRLTVL.

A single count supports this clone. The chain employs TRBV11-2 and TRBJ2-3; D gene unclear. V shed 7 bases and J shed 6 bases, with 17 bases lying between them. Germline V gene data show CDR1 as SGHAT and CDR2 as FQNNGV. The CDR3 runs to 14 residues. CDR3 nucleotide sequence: TGTGCCAGCACCCCAAGCGATGCGTTCGATACGCAGTATTTT. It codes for CASTPSDAFDTQYF.

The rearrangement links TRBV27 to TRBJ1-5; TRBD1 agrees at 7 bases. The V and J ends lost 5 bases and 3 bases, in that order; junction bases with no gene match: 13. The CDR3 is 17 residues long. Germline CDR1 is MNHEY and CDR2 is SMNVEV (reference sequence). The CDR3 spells CASSRTPGQRFNQPQHF. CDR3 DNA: TGTGCCAGCAGTAGAACCCCGGGACAGCGTTTCAATCAGCCCCAGCATTTT.

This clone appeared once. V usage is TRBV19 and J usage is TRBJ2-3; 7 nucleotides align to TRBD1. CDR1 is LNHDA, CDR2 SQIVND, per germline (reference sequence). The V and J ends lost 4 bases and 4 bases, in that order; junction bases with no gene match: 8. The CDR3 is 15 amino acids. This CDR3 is CASSTRQGSADTQYF. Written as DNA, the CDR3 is TGTGCCAGTAGTACCCGACAGGGAAGCGCAGATACGCAGTATTTT.

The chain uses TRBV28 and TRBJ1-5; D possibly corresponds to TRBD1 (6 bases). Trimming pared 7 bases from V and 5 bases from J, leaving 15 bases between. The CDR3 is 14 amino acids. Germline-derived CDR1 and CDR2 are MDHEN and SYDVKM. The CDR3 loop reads CASTIGGGDQPQHF. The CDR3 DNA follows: TGTGCCAGCACGATTGGAGGGGGGGATCAGCCCCAGCATTTT.

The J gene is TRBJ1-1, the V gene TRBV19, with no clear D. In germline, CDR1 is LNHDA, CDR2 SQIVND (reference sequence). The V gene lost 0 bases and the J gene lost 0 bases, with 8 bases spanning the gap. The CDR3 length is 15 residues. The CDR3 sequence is CASSIDTGMNTEAFF. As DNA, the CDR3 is TGTGCCAGTAGTATAGATACGGGGATGAACACTGAAGCTTTCTTT.